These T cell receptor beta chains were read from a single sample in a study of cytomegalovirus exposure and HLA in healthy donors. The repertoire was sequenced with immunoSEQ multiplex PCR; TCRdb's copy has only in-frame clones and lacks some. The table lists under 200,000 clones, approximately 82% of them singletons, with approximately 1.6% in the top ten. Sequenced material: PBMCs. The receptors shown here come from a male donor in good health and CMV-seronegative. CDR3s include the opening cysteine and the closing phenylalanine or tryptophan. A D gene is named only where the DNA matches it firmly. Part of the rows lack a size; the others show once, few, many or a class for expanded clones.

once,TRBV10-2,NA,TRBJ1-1,CASSELRNTEAFF,TGCGCCAGCAGTGAGTTGAGGAACACTGAAGCTTTCTTT
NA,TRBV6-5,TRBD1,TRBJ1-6,CASSYSTGGDSPLHF,TGTGCCAGCAGTTACTCTACAGGGGGGGATTCACCCCTCCACTTT
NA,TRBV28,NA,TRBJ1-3,CASSFRGGGSGNTIYF,TGTGCCAGCAGTTTTCGTGGCGGAGGCTCTGGAAACACCATATATTTT
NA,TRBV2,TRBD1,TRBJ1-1,CASRGIRQGAHTEAFF,TGTGCCAGCAGAGGGATCCGACAGGGGGCGCACACTGAAGCTTTCTTT
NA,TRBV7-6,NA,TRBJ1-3,CASSLAEGGTGNTIYF,TGTGCCAGCAGCTTAGCGGAGGGAGGTACCGGAAACACCATATATTTT
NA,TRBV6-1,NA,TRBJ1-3,CATVLRGGNTIYF,TGTGCCACCGTTTTAAGGGGAGGAAACACCATATATTTT
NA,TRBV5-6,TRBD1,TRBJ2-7,CASSFRQNRGSYEQYF,TGTGCCAGCAGCTTTAGGCAGAACAGGGGATCCTACGAGCAGTACTTC
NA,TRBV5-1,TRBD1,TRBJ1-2,CASSNDREEGYTF,TGCGCCAGCAGTAACGACAGGGAAGAAGGCTACACCTTC
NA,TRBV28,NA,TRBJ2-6,CASSPTGPGANVLTF,TGTGCCAGCAGTCCGACAGGACCTGGGGCCAACGTCCTGACTTTC
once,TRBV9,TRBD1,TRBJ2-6,CASSVRGMVSGANVLTF,TGTGCCAGCAGCGTCAGGGGGATGGTGTCTGGGGCCAACGTCCTGACTTTC
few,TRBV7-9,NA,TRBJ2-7,CASSLGGKAYEQYF,TGTGCCAGCAGCTTAGGAGGGAAGGCCTACGAGCAGTACTTC
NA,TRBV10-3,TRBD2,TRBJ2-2,CAISEIAGDTGELFF,TGTGCCATCAGTGAAATAGCGGGAGACACCGGGGAGCTGTTTTTT
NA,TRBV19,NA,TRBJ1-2,CASKTGSLYGYTF,TGTGCCAGCAAAACAGGGAGTCTTTATGGCTACACCTTC
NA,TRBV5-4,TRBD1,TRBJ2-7,CASSRDRDEQYF,TGTGCCAGCAGCAGGGACAGGGACGAGCAGTACTTC
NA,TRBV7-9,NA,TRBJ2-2,CSSSLAPGSPSAGELFF,TGTTCCAGCAGCTTAGCGCCAGGGTCCCCTAGCGCCGGGGAGCTGTTTTTT
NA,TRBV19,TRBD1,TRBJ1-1,CASRQGEQGARGTEAFF,TGTGCCAGTAGACAGGGCGAACAGGGGGCGAGAGGCACTGAAGCTTTCTTT